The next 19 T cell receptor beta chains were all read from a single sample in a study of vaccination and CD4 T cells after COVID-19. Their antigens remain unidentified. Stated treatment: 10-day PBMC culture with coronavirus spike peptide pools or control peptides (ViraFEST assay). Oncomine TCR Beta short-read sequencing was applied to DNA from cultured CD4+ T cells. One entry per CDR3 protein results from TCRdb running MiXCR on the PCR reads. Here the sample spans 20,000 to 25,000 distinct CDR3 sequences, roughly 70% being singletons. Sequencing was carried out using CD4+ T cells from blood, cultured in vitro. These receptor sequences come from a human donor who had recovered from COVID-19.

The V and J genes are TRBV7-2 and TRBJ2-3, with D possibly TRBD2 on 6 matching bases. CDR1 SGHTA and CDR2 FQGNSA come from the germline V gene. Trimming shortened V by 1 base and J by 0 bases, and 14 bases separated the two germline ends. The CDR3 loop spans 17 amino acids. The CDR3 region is CASSLGYAGTSTDTQYF. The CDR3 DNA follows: TGTGCCAGCAGCTTAGGTTACGCGGGAACAAGCACAGATACGCAGTATTTT.

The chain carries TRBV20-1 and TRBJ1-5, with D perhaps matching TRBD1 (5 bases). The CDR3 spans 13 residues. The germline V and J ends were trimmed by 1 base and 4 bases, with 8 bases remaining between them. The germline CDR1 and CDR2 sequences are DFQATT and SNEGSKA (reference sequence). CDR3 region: CSARGDLNQPQHF. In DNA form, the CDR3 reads TGCAGTGCTAGAGGGGACCTAAATCAGCCCCAGCATTTT.

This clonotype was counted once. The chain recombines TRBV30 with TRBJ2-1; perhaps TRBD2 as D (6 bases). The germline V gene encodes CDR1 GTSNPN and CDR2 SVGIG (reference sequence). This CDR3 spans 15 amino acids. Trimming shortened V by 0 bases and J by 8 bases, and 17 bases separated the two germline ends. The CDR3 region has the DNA TGTGCCTGGAGTGTACCCGAGGGGAGGAAGGATGAGCAGTTCTTC. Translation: CAWSVPEGRKDEQFF.

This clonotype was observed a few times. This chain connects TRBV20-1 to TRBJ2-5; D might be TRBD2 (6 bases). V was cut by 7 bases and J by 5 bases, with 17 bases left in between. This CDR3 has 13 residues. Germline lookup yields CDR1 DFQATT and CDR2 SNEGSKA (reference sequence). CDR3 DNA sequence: TGCAGTGAGAGGGGACCAGGGAGGGAGACCCAGTACTTC. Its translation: CSERGPGRETQYF.

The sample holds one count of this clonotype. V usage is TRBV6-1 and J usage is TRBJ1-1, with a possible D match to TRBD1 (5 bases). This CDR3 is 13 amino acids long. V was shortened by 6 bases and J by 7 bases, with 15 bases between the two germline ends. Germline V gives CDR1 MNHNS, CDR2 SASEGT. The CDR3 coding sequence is TGTGCCAGCAGGACGTCCGGGACGGGTGAAGCTTTCTTT. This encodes CASRTSGTGEAFF.

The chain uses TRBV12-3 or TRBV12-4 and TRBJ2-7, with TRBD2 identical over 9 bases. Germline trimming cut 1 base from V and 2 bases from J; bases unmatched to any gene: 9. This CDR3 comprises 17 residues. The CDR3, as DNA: TGTGCCAGCAGTTTAGTGGGCCCCAGCGGGAGGACCTACGAGCAGTACTTC. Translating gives CASSLVGPSGRTYEQYF.

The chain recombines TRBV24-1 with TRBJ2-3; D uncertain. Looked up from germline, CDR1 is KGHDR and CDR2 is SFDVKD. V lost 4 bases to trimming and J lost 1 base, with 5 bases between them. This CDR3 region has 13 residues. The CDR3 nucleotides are TGTGCCACCAGTGACTTCCGCACAGATACGCAGTATTTT. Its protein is CATSDFRTDTQYF.

CDR3 in amino acids: CASSLAPVPNTEAFF. In DNA form, the CDR3 reads TGTGCCAGCAGCTTAGCGCCAGTCCCGAACACTGAAGCTTTCTTT. The V call is TRBV7-2, the J call TRBJ1-1; no definite D call. This CDR3 contains 15 residues. Trimming pared 0 bases from V and 1 base from J, leaving 9 bases between. Germline V lookup: CDR1 SGHTA, CDR2 FQGNSA.

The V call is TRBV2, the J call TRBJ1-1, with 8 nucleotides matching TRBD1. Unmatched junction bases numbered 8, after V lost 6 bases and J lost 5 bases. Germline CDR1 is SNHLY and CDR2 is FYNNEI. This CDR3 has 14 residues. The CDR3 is CASRGTGRRTEAFF. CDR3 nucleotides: TGTGCCAGCAGGGGGACAGGTCGTAGGACTGAAGCTTTCTTT.

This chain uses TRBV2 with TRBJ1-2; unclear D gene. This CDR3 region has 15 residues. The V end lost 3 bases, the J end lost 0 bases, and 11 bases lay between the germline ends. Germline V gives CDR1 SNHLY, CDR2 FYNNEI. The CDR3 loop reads CASSERTGANYGYTF. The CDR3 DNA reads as TGTGCCAGCAGTGAGAGGACGGGAGCTAACTATGGCTACACCTTC.

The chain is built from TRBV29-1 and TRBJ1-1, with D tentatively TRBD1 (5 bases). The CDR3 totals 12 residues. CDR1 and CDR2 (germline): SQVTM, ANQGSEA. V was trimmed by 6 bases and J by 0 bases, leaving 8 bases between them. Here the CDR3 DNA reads TGCAGCGTCGGACAAATGAACACTGAAGCTTTCTTT. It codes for CSVGQMNTEAFF.

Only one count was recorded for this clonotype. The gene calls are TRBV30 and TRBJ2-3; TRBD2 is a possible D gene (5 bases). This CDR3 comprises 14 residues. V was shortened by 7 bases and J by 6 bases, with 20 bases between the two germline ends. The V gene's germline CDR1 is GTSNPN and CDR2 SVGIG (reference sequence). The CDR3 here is CALETVAKMDTQYF. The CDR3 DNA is TGTGCCTTGGAGACGGTAGCGAAGATGGATACGCAGTATTTT.

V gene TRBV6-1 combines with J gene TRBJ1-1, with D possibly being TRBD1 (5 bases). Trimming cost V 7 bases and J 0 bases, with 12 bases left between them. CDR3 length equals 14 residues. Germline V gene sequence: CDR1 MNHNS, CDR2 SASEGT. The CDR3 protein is CASINWGMNTEAFF. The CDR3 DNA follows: TGTGCCAGCATCAACTGGGGGATGAACACTGAAGCTTTCTTT.

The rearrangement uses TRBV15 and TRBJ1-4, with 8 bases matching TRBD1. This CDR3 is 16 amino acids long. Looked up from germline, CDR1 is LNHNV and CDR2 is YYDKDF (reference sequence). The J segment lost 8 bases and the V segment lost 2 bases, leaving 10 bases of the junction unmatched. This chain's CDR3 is CATSRPSGDRREKLFF. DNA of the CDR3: TGTGCCACCAGCAGACCCTCGGGGGACAGGAGGGAAAAACTGTTTTTT. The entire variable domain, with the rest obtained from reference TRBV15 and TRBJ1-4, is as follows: DAMVIQNPRYQVTQFGKPVTLSCSQTLNHNVMYWYQQKSSQAPKLLFHYYDKDFNNEADTPDNFQSRRPNTSFCFLDIRSPGLGDTAMYLCATSRPSGDRREKLFFGSGTQLSVL.

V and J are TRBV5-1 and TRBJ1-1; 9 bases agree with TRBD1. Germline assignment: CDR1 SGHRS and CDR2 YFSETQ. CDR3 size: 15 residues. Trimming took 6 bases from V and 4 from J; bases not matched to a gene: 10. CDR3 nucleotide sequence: TGCGCCAGCAACCGGGACAGGGTGCTAGGCACTGAAGCTTTCTTT. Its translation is CASNRDRVLGTEAFF.

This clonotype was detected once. CDR3 DNA sequence: TGTGCCAGCAGTGAGATAACGGGGAGCGGGGAGCTGTTTTTT. Residues: CASSEITGSGELFF. This chain uses TRBV25-1 with TRBJ2-2, with a tentative D call TRBD2 (5 bases). V lost 3 bases and J 7 bases, leaving 12 bases between the germline ends. Per the germline V gene, CDR1 is MGHDK and CDR2 is SYGVNS. This CDR3 is built from 14 residues.

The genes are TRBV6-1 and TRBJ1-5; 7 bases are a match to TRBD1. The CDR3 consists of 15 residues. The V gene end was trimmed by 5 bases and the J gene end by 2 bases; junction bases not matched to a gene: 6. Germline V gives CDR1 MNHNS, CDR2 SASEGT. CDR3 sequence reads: CASSNRGGGNQPQHF. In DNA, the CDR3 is TGTGCCAGCAGTAACAGGGGTGGGGGCAATCAGCCCCAGCATTTT.

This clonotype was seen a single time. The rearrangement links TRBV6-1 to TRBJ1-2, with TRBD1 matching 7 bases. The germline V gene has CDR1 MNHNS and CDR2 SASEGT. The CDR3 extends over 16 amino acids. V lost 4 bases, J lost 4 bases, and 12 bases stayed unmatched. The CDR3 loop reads CASSVRDSGGIYGYTF. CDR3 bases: TGTGCCAGCAGTGTCCGGGACAGCGGGGGAATCTATGGCTACACCTTC.

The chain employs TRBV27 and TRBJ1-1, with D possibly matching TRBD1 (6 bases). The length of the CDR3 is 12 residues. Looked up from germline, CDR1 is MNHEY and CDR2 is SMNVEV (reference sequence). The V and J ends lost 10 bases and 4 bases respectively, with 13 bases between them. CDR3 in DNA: TGTGCCACGGAGTCGGGGGCCACTGAAGCTTTCTTT. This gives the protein CATESGATEAFF.